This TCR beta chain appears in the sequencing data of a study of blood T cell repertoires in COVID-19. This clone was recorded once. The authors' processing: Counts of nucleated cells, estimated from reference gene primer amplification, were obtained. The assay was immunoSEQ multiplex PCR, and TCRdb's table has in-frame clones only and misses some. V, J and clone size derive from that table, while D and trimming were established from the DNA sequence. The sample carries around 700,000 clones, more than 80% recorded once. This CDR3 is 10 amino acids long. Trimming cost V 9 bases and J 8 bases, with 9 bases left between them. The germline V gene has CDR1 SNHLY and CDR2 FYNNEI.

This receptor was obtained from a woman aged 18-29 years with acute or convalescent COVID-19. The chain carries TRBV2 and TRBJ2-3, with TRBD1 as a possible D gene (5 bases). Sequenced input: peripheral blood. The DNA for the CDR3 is TGTGCCAGTAGACAGACTACGCAGTATTTT. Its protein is CASRQTTQYF.